These 9 T cell receptor beta chains came from one sample sequenced in a study of beta chain features in type 1 diabetes. Study outcomes and limitations: Type 1 diabetes patients had moderately but significantly shorter TCRB CDR3s in all four CD4+ subsets.

Their antigens are not known. The whole isolated RNA underwent reverse transcription, so sequencing captured expressed TCRB transcripts. Sequencing used immunoSEQ multiplex PCR; TCRdb keeps in-frame clones, though not all of them. Here the sample spans around 140,000 clones, 9% being singletons. Sequencing was carried out using central memory CD4+ T cells from blood. The origin of the receptors is a man aged 30 to 39 with type 1 diabetes.

This clone appeared a few times. J is TRBJ2-1 and V is TRBV5-4; possibly TRBD2 for D (5 bases). The germline gives CDR1 SGHNT, CDR2 YYREEE (reference sequence). Trimming removed 0 bases from V and 4 bases from J, with 11 bases in between. This CDR3 has 15 residues. The CDR3 is CASSLGSDGYNEQFF. The CDR3 region has the DNA TGTGCCAGCAGCTTGGGTAGCGACGGATACAATGAGCAGTTCTTC.

There are a few counts of this clone. V and J are TRBV6-4 and TRBJ2-3; D is possibly TRBD2 (7 bases). The germline V and J ends were trimmed by 7 bases and 0 bases, with 11 bases remaining between them. This CDR3 has 14 residues. Germline loops: CDR1 MRHNA, CDR2 SNTAGT. CDR3 in amino acids: CASKAGASTDTQYF. CDR3 DNA sequence: TGTGCCAGCAAGGCGGGGGCGAGCACAGATACGCAGTATTTT.

This clone has just a few counts. This chain uses TRBV2 with TRBJ1-5, with a possible D match to TRBD1 (6 bases). This CDR3 has 14 amino acids. Germline loops: CDR1 SNHLY, CDR2 FYNNEI. V lost 5 bases to trimming and J lost 4 bases, with 12 bases between them. CDR3 sequence reads: CASSPGDKNQPQHF. The CDR3 DNA follows: TGTGCCAGCAGTCCTGGGGACAAGAATCAGCCCCAGCATTTT.

This clone was recorded a few times. This chain links TRBV6-5 with TRBJ2-1; 7 bases match TRBD1. This CDR3 has 14 amino acids. Germline V gives CDR1 MNHEY, CDR2 SVGAGI. Unmatched junction bases numbered 6, after V lost 4 bases and J lost 6 bases. The CDR3 DNA follows: TGTGCCAGCAGTTTTAACCGGGACAGCAATGAGCAGTTCTTC. It specifies CASSFNRDSNEQFF.

This rearrangement joins TRBV7-9 to TRBJ1-1, with TRBD1 matching 8 bases. The V and J ends lost 5 bases and 5 bases, in that order; junction bases with no gene match: 7. CDR3 length: 14 residues. Germline loops: CDR1 SEHNR, CDR2 FQNEAQ (reference sequence). The CDR3 DNA reads TGTGCCAGCAGCCCACAGGGGGGTTATACTGAAGCTTTCTTT. Translation: CASSPQGGYTEAFF.

This clone was counted only a few times. The chain combines TRBV9 with TRBJ1-2, with a tentative D call TRBD1 (5 bases). This CDR3 spans 16 amino acids. Per the germline V gene, CDR1 is SGDLS and CDR2 is YYNGEE. V gave up 0 bases and J gave up 5 bases, with 17 bases separating them. This CDR3 is CASSVGGGVGVYGYTF. CDR3 in DNA: TGTGCCAGCAGCGTAGGGGGAGGGGTTGGGGTGTATGGCTACACCTTC.

The genes are TRBV19 and TRBJ1-5, with no clear D. The CDR3 sequence is 14 residues long. V gave up 7 bases and J gave up 0 bases, with 10 bases separating them. Germline CDR1 is LNHDA and CDR2 is SQIVND (reference sequence). The CDR3 nucleotides are TGTGCCAGTACGGGGAGCAATAGCAATCAGCCCCAGCATTTT. Protein: CASTGSNSNQPQHF.

J is TRBJ1-3 and V is TRBV2; D might be TRBD1 (5 bases). Germline loops: CDR1 SNHLY, CDR2 FYNNEI. Between the trimmed V and J ends, which lost 6 bases and 0 bases, there was a span of 9 bases. The CDR3 has 14 amino acids. The DNA for the CDR3 is TGTGCCAGCAGAGTGACAGCCTCTGGAAACACCATATATTTT. It yields the protein CASRVTASGNTIYF.

Here the CDR3 DNA reads TGTGCCAGCAGCGCAGGGCCGGACTATGGCTACACCTTC. Translation: CASSAGPDYGYTF. The chain couples TRBV5-6 to TRBJ1-2; D possibly corresponds to TRBD1 (5 bases). This CDR3 contains 13 residues. Trimming took off 4 bases at V and 3 bases at J, with 10 bases between the two ends. Germline values: CDR1 SGHDT, CDR2 YYEEEE.